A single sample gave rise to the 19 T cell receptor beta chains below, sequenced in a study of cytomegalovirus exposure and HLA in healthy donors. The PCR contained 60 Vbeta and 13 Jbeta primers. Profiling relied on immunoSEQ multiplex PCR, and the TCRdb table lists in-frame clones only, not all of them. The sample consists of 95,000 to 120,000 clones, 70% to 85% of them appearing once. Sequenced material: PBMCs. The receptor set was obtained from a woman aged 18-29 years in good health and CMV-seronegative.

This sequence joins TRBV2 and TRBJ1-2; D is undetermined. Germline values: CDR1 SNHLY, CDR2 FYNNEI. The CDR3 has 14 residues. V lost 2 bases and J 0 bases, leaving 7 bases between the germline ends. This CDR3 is CASSEQTSNYGYTF. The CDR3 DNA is TGTGCCAGCAGTGAACAGACTTCTAACTATGGCTACACCTTC.

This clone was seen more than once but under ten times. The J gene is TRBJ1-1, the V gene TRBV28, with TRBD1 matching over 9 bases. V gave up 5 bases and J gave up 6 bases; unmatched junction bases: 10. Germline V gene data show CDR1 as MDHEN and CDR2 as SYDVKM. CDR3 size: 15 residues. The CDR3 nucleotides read TGTGCCAGCAGTGAGAACAGGGGGCCTAAAGCTGAAGCTTTCTTT. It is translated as CASSENRGPKAEAFF.

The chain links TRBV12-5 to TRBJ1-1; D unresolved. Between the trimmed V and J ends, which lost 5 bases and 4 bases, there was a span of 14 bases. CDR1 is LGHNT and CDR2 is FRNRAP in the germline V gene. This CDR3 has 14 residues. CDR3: CASGPEAVSTEAFF. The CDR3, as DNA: TGTGCTAGTGGTCCTGAGGCGGTGAGCACTGAAGCTTTCTTT.

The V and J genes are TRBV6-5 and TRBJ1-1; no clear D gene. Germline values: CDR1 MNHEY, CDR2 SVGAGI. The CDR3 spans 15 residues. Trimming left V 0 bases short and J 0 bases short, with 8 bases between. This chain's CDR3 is CASSYSFVLNTEAFF. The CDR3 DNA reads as TGTGCCAGCAGTTACTCTTTCGTCTTGAACACTGAAGCTTTCTTT.

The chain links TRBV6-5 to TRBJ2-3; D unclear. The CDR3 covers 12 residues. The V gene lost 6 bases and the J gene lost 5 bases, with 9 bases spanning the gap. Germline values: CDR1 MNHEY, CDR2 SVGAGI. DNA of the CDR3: TGTGCCAGCAGGTCGTCTAGAGATACGCAGTATTTT. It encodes CASRSSRDTQYF.

Here the CDR3 reads CASSEGLEMYGYTF. CDR3 DNA: TGTGCCAGCAGTGAGGGACTGGAAATGTATGGCTACACCTTC. This sequence joins TRBV6-1 and TRBJ1-2; TRBD1 might be the D (5 bases). The germline CDR1 and CDR2 sequences are MNHNS and SASEGT. Trimming removed 3 bases at V and 5 bases at J, with 13 bases between. CDR3 length equals 14 residues.

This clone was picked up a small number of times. The CDR3 nucleotides are TGTGCCAGCAGTGTTACGGGACAAGGATCTCGGGGCTACACCTTC. Translating it yields CASSVTGQGSRGYTF. The rearrangement uses TRBV2 and TRBJ1-2; D may be TRBD1 (6 bases). Looked up from germline, CDR1 is SNHLY and CDR2 is FYNNEI. V was cut by 4 bases and J by 8 bases, with 20 bases left in between. The CDR3 totals 15 residues.

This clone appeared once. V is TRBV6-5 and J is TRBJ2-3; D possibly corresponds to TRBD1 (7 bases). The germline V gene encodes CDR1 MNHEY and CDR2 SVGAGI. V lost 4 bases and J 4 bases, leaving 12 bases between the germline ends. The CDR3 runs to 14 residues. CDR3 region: CASSLEGAADTQYF. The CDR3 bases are TGTGCCAGCAGTTTGGAGGGGGCTGCAGATACGCAGTATTTT.

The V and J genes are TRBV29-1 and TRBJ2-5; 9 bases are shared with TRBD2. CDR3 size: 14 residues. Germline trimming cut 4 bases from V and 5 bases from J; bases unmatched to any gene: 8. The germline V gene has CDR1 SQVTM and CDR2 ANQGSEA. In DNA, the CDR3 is TGCAGCGTTGTTCGGCGGGAGGGCGGGGAGACCCAGTACTTC. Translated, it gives CSVVRREGGETQYF.

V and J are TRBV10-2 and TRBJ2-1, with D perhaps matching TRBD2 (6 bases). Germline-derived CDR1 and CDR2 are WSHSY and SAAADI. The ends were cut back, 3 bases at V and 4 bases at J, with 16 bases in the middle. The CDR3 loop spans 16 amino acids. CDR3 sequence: CASSDGLAALYNEQFF. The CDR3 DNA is TGCGCCAGCAGTGACGGTTTAGCGGCGTTATACAATGAGCAGTTCTTC.

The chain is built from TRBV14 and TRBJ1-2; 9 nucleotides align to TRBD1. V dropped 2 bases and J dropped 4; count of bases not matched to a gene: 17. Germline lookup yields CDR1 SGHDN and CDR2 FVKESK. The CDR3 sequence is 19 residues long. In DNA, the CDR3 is TGTGCCAGCAGCCAACCGCGCCGGGACAGGGTCCAATTTTCCTATGGCTACACCTTC. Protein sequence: CASSQPRRDRVQFSYGYTF.

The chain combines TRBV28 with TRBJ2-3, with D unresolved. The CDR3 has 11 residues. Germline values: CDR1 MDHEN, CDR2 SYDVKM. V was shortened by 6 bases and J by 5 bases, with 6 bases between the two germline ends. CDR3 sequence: CASSSRDTQYF. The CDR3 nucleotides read TGTGCCAGCAGCTCGAGAGATACGCAGTATTTT.

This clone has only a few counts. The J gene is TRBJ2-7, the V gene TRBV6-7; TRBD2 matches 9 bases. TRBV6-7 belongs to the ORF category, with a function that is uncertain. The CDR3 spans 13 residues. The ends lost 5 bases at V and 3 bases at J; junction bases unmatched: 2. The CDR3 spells CASSGLARYEQYF. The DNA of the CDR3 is TGTGCCAGCAGTGGACTAGCGCGCTACGAGCAGTACTTC.

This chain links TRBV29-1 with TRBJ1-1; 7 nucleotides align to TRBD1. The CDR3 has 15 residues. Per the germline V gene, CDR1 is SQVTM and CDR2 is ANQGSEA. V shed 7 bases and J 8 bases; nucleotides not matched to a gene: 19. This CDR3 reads CSAPGQTGYIKEAFF. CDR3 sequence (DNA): TGCAGCGCCCCGGGTCAGACAGGGTATATCAAGGAAGCTTTCTTT.

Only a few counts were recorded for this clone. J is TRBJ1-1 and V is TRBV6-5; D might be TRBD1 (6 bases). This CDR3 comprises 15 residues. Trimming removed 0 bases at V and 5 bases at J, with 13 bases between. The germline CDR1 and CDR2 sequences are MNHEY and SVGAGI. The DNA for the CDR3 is TGTGCCAGCAGTTACTCCCGACAGGCAGTAACTGAAGCTTTCTTT. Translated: CASSYSRQAVTEAFF.

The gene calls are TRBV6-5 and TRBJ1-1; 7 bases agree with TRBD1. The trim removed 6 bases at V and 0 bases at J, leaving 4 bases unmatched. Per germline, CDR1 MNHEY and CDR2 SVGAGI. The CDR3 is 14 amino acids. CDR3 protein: CASSPTGMNTEAFF. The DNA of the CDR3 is TGTGCCAGCAGCCCGACAGGGATGAACACTGAAGCTTTCTTT.

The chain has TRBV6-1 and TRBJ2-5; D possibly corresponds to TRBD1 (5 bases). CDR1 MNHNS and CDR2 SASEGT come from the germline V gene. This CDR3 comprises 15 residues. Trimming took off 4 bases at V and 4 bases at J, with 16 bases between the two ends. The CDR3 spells CASSVISGSGETQYF. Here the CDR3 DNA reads TGTGCCAGCAGTGTGATTTCAGGGTCCGGAGAGACCCAGTACTTC.

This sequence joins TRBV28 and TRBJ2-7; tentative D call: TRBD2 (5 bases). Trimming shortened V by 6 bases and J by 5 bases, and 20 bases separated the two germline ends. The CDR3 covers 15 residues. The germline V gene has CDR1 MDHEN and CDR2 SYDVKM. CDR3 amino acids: CASSKEKDGLDEQYF. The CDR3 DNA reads TGTGCCAGCAGCAAAGAGAAAGACGGACTCGACGAGCAGTACTTC.

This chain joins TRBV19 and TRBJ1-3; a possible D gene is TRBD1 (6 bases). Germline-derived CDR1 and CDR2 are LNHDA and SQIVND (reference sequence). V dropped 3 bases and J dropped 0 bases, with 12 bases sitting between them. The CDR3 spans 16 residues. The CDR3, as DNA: TGTGCCAGTAGTATTTTTGGGGGCAGCTCTGGAAACACCATATATTTT. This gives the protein CASSIFGGSSGNTIYF.